These 14 T cell receptor beta chains were sequenced from one sample in a study of blood T cell repertoires in COVID-19 (dated by TCRdb to between 2020 and 2021). Libraries were constructed by the immunoSEQ multiplex PCR assay. The immuneACCESS repertoire file appears here via TCRdb, limited to in-frame rearrangements. These files lack a portion of the clones; in checked studies, under half of the deficit traces to unresolved V genes, and the cause of the others is not known. This sample comprises over 150,000 clones, approximately 80% of them detected only once. The top ten constitute roughly 3.7% of the sample. The specimen was peripheral blood. The receptors originated from a woman of 80 years or more with acute or convalescent COVID-19.

CDR3 amino acids: CASSPSAGRPYNEQFF. The DNA for the CDR3 is TGTGCCAGCAGCCCATCAGCGGGGAGACCGTACAATGAGCAGTTCTTC. The chain carries TRBV7-6 and TRBJ2-1; 7 bases align to TRBD2. The V and J ends lost 5 bases and 4 bases, in that order; junction bases with no gene match: 11. Per germline, CDR1 SGHVS and CDR2 FNYEAQ. The CDR3 has 16 amino acids.

The chain combines TRBV5-1 with TRBJ1-5; 9 bases match TRBD1. Per germline, CDR1 SGHRS and CDR2 YFSETQ. The V gene end was trimmed by 0 bases and the J gene end by 11 bases; junction bases not matched to a gene: 12. The length of the CDR3 is 16 residues. The chain's CDR3 is CASSLDSGQGPWAQHF. As DNA, the CDR3 is TGCGCCAGCAGCTTGGACTCGGGACAGGGCCCTTGGGCCCAGCATTTT.

The chain couples TRBV29-1 to TRBJ2-7; 9 nucleotides align to TRBD2. The germline V gene has CDR1 SQVTM and CDR2 ANQGSEA. The CDR3 covers 13 residues. V was clipped by 7 bases and J by 2 bases; unmatched bases: 6. The CDR3 DNA is TGCAGCGCCGTAGCGGGGGCCCCCTACGAGCAGTACTTC. It encodes CSAVAGAPYEQYF.

The rearrangement uses TRBV6-2 or TRBV6-3 and TRBJ1-1; D is undetermined. CDR3 length: 12 amino acids. Trimming stripped 2 bases from V and 3 bases from J, with 4 bases between. CDR1 and CDR2 from the germline V gene are MNHEY and SVGEGT. Here the CDR3 reads CASSYIDTEAFF. The CDR3 DNA sequence: TGTGCCAGCAGTTACATCGACACTGAAGCTTTCTTT.

The chain carries TRBV9 and TRBJ2-7, with D possibly TRBD2 on 5 matching bases. This CDR3 has 13 residues. The germline V and J ends were trimmed by 0 bases and 4 bases, with 8 bases remaining between them. In germline, CDR1 is SGDLS, CDR2 YYNGEE. CDR3 residues: CASSVEGRYEQYF. CDR3 nucleotide sequence: TGTGCCAGCAGCGTAGAAGGGAGATACGAGCAGTACTTC.

The genes are TRBV5-1 and TRBJ1-4; TRBD1 agrees at 9 bases. Germline V lookup: CDR1 SGHRS, CDR2 YFSETQ. The CDR3 loop spans 15 amino acids. Germline trimming cut 4 bases from V and 8 bases from J; bases unmatched to any gene: 9. CDR3 DNA: TGCGCCAGCAGCCCGGGACAGGGCGGAGGGGAAAAACTGTTTTTT. It yields the protein CASSPGQGGGEKLFF. The full variable domain, in which reference TRBV5-1 and TRBJ1-4 provide the parts outside the CDR3, is KAGVTQTPRYLIKTRGQQVTLSCSPISGHRSVSWYQQTPGQGLQFLFEYFSETQRNKGNFPGRFSGRQFSNSRSEMNVSTLELGDSALYLCASSPGQGGGEKLFFGSGTQLSVL.

The chain couples TRBV11-1 to TRBJ1-3, with a possible D match to TRBD1 (6 bases). Germline CDR1 SGHAT, CDR2 FQDESV (reference sequence). V was clipped by 1 base and J by 4 bases, with 11 bases between them. The CDR3 contains 15 residues. The CDR3 loop is CASSLDGTIGNTIYF. CDR3 nucleotides: TGTGCCAGCAGCTTAGACGGGACAATCGGAAACACCATATATTTT.

This clone was counted only a few times. The chain is built from TRBV29-1 and TRBJ1-5, with a possible D match to TRBD1 (5 bases). CDR3 length equals 13 residues. V was cut by 4 bases and J by 5 bases, with 12 bases left in between. The germline V gene has CDR1 SQVTM and CDR2 ANQGSEA. CDR3 sequence (DNA): TGCAGCGTTGGAGGAGGGACGGATCAGCCCCAGCATTTT. Its translation is CSVGGGTDQPQHF.

The rearrangement uses TRBV11-2 and TRBJ2-6; 11 nucleotides match TRBD1. In germline, CDR1 is SGHAT, CDR2 FQNNGV. CDR3 length: 18 residues. The junction had 5 bases not matched to a gene; V was cut back by 4 bases and J by 0 bases. DNA for the CDR3: TGTGCCAGCAGCTCTAGGACAGGGGGCGCCTCTGGGGCCAACGTCCTGACTTTC. This gives the protein CASSSRTGGASGANVLTF.

The chain couples TRBV9 to TRBJ1-2; the match to TRBD1 covers 9 bases. The CDR3 length is 16 residues. The V segment lost 4 bases and the J segment 7 bases; nucleotides outside the gene matches: 14. Germline V gene data show CDR1 as SGDLS and CDR2 as YYNGEE. The CDR3 protein is CASSRGGQGDFFGYTF. In nucleotides, the CDR3 is TGTGCCAGCAGCCGGGGGGGACAGGGAGACTTCTTTGGCTACACCTTC.

Comment on this clone: The same CDR3 also results from other DNA sequences found in this sample. The chain is built from TRBV30 and TRBJ1-1, with TRBD1 as a possible D gene (6 bases). Germline loops: CDR1 GTSNPN, CDR2 SVGIG (reference sequence). Trimming took off 2 bases at V and 5 bases at J, with 6 bases between the two ends. This CDR3 region has 11 residues. This chain's CDR3 is CAWSTGTEAFF. The CDR3 nucleotides read TGTGCCTGGAGTACAGGGACTGAAGCTTTCTTT.

The chain is built from TRBV7-9 and TRBJ1-6, with a tentative D call TRBD1 (5 bases). V lost 5 bases and J lost 8, with 7 bases in between. The germline V gene has CDR1 SEHNR and CDR2 FQNEAQ (reference sequence). CDR3 length: 12 residues. In DNA, the CDR3 is TGTGCCAGCAGCCCGACAGATTCACCCCTCCACTTT. This gives the protein CASSPTDSPLHF.

The chain carries TRBV29-1 and TRBJ1-2, with D possibly TRBD1 on 5 matching bases. CDR1 and CDR2 (germline): SQVTM, ANQGSEA. CDR3 length: 11 residues. Trimming shortened V by 4 bases and J by 7 bases, and 10 bases separated the two germline ends. The CDR3 bases are TGCAGCGTTGGGGGGGTTAGTGGCTACACCTTC. This translates into CSVGGVSGYTF.

This clone was recorded a few times. The chain is built from TRBV3-1 (or the pseudogene TRBV3-2) and TRBJ1-5, with a possible D match to TRBD1 (5 bases). V was shortened by 0 bases and J by 0 bases, with 12 bases between the two germline ends. This CDR3 has 17 residues. Per germline, CDR1 LGHDT and CDR2 YNNKEL (reference sequence). CDR3 nucleotides: TGTGCCAGCAGCCAAGACGGGGGGTTCCATAGCAATCAGCCCCAGCATTTT. Protein sequence: CASSQDGGFHSNQPQHF.